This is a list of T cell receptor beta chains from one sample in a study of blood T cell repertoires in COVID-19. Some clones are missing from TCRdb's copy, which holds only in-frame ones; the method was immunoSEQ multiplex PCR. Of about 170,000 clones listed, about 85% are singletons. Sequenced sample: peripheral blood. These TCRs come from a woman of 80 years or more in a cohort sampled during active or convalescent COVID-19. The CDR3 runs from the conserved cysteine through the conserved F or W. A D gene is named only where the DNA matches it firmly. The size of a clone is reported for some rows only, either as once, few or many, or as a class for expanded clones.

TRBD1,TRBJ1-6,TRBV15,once,TGTGCCACCAGCGGACAGGAGACATATAATTCACCCCTCCACTTT,CATSGQETYNSPLHF
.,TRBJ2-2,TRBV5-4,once,TGTGCCAGCAGCTTGGGGCCCCCGAACACCGGGGAGCTGTTTTTT,CASSLGPPNTGELFF
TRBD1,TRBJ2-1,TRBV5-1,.,TGCGCCAGCAGCTTGTTCCCCGGGACAGGGTCCTACAATGAGCAGTTCTTC,CASSLFPGTGSYNEQFF
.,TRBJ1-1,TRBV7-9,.,TGTGCCAGCAGCTTACAGGACTGGGTGAGCACTGAAGCTTTCTTT,CASSLQDWVSTEAFF
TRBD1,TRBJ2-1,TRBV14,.,TGTGCCAGCAGCCAACCGGGACAGGGCCCAAATGAGCAGTTCTTC,CASSQPGQGPNEQFF
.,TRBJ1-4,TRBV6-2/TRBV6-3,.,TGTGCCAGCAGTTACGACAGGCCTTTCATACCAAATGAAAAACTGTTTTTT,CASSYDRPFIPNEKLFF
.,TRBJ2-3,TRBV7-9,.,TGTGCCAGCAGCTTAGATCCCGGCGGGCCCCGCACAGATACGCAGTATTTT,CASSLDPGGPRTDTQYF
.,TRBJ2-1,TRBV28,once,TGTGCCAGCAGTCTACCACAGGGTACTGAGCAGTTCTTC,CASSLPQGTEQFF
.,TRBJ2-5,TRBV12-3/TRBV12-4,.,TGTGCCAGCAGTCCGGGATCACGGGAGACCCAGTACTTC,CASSPGSRETQYF
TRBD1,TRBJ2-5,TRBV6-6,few,TGTGCCAGCGGGACAGCACAAGAGACCCAGTACTTC,CASGTAQETQYF
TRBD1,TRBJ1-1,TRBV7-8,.,TGTGCCAGCAGCCGATCGGACAGGGGATCTGTCACTGAAGCTTTCTTT,CASSRSDRGSVTEAFF
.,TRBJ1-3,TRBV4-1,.,TGCGCCAGCAGCCAAGCCGGGAGCCTTGGAAACACCATATATTTT,CASSQAGSLGNTIYF
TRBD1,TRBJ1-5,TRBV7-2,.,TGTGCCAGCAGCCCACCAGGGGGTAGCAATCAGCCCCAGCATTTT,CASSPPGGSNQPQHF
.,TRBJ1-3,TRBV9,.,TGTGCCAGCAGCGCTGCAGGGGTGAGGGGCACCATATATTTT,CASSAAGVRGTIYF
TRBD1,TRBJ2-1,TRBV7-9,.,TGTGCCAGCCCCTCCAAGTCCGGGACAGTTCCTGAGCAGTTCTTC,CASPSKSGTVPEQFF
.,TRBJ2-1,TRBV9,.,TGTGCCAGCAGCGTAGGAGGGGGGGCTAACCGTTACAGTGAGCAGTTCTTC,CASSVGGGANRYSEQFF
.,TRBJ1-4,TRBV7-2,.,TGTGCCAGCAGTCGAACAGTCGCAACTAATGAAAAACTGTTTTTT,CASSRTVATNEKLFF